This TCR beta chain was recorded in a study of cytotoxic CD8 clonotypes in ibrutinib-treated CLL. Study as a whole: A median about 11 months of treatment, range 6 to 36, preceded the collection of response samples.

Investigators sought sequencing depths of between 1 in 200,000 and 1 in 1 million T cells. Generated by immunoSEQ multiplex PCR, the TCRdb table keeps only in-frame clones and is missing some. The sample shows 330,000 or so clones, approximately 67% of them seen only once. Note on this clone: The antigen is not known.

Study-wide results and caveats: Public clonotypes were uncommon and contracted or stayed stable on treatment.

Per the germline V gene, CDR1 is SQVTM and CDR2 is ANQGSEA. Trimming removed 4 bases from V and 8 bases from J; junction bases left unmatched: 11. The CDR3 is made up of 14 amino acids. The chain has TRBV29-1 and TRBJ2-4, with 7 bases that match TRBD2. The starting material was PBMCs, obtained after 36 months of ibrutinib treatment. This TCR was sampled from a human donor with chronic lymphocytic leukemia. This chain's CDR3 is CSVGFGGGPDIQYF. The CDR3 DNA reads TGCAGCGTTGGCTTTGGGGGAGGGCCGGACATTCAGTACTTC. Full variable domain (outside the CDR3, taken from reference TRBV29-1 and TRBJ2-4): SAVISQKPSRDICQRGTSLTIQCQVDSQVTMMFWYRQQPGQSLTLIATANQGSEATYESGFVIDKFPISRPNLTFSTLTVSNMSPEDSSIYLCSVGFGGGPDIQYFGAGTRLSVL.